What follows describes a single T cell receptor (beta chain). No antigen is known for it. These data come from a study of T cell repertoires in cytomegalovirus infection. Study findings and constraints: Within the response measured ex vivo, HLA-C-restricted CMV-specific TCR beta clonotypes were dominant.

The V and J ends lost 4 bases and 1 base, in that order; junction bases with no gene match: 4. The CDR3 is 15 amino acids. TCRdb analysed the reads with MiXCR anew, one entry per CDR3 protein. The table includes about 920,000 distinct CDR3 sequences, 31% detected once. This chain links TRBV12-3 or TRBV12-4 with TRBJ1-2; 9 nucleotides match TRBD1. The input for sequencing was cultured CD8+ T cells from PBMCs, taken from culture after CMV antigen stimulation. The TCR originated in a human donor in good health (CMV status not recorded). Some clones in this sample may be carry-over from other donors' samples. CDR3 region: CASSWGQGLNYGYTF. Written as DNA, the CDR3 is TGTGCCAGCAGTTGGGGACAGGGACTTAACTATGGCTACACCTTC.